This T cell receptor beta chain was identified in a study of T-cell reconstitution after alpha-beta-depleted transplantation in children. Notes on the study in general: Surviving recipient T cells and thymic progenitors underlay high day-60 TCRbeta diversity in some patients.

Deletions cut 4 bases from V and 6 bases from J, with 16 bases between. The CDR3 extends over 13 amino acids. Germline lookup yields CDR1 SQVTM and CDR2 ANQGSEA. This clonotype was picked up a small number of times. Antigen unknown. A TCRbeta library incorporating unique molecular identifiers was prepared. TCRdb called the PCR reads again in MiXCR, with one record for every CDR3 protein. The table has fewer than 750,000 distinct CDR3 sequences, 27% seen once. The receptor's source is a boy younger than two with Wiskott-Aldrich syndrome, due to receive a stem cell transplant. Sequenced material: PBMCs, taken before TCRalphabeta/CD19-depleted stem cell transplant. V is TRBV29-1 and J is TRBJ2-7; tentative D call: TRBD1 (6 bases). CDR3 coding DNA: TGCAGCGTTGTGGTCAGGGGTCCTAGCGAGCAGTACTTC. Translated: CSVVVRGPSEQYF.